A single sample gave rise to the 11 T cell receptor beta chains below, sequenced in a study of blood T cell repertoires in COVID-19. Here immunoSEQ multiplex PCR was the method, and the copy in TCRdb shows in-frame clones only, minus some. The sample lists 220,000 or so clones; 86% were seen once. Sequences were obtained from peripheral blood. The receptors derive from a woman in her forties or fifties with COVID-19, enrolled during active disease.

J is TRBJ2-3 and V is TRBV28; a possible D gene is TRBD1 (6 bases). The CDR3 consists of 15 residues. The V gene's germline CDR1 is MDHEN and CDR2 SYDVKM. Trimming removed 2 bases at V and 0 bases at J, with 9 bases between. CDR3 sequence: CASSLGGQSTDTQYF. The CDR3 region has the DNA TGTGCCAGCAGTTTAGGAGGACAGAGCACAGATACGCAGTATTTT.

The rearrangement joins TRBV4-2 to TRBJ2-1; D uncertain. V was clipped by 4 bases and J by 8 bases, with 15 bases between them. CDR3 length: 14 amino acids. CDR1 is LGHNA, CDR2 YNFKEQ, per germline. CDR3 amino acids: CASSPLGQFDEQFF. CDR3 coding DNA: TGTGCCAGCAGCCCCCTTGGGCAGTTCGATGAGCAGTTCTTC.

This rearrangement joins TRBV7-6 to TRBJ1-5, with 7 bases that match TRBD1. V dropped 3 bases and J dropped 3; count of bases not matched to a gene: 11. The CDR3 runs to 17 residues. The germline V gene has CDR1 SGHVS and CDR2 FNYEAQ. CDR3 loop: CASSFRSGTVFNQPQHF. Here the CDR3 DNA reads TGTGCCAGCAGCTTCCGCTCCGGGACAGTTTTCAATCAGCCCCAGCATTTT.

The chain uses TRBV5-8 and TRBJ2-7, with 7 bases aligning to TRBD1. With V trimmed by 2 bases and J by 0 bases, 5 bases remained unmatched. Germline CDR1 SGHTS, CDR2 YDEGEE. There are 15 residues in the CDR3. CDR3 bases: TGTGCCAGCAGCTTCACCGGGACAGTCTCCTACGAGCAGTACTTC. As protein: CASSFTGTVSYEQYF.

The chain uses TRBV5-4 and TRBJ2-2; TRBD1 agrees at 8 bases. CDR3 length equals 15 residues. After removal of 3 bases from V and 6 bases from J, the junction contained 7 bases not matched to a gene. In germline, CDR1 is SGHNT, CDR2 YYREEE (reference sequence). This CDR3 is CASSSSQGAAGELFF. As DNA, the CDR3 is TGTGCCAGCAGCTCCAGTCAGGGGGCGGCCGGGGAGCTGTTTTTT.

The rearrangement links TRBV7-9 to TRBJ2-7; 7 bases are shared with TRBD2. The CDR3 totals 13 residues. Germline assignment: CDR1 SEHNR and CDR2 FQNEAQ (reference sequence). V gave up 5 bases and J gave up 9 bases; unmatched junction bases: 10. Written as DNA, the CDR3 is TGTGCCAGCAGCAAAGGGGACGGACTAGGGCAGTACTTC. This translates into CASSKGDGLGQYF.

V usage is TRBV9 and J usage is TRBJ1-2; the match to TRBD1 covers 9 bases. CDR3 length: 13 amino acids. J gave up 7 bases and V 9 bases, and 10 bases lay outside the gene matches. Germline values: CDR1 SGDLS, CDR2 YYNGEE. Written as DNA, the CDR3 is TGTGCCACTAGGGGGACAGGGAGCGGTGGCTACACCTTC. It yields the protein CATRGTGSGGYTF.

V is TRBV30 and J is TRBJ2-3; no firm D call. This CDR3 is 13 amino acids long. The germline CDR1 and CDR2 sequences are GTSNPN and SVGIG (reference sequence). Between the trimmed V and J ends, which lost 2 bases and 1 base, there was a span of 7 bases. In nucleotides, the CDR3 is TGTGCCTGGAGTAACAGCCGCACAGATACGCAGTATTTT. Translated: CAWSNSRTDTQYF.

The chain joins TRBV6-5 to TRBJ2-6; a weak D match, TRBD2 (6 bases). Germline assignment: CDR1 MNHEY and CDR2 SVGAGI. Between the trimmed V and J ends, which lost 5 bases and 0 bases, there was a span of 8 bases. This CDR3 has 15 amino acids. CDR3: CASSPGGSGANVLTF. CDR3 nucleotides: TGTGCCAGCAGTCCCGGGGGCTCTGGGGCCAACGTCCTGACTTTC.

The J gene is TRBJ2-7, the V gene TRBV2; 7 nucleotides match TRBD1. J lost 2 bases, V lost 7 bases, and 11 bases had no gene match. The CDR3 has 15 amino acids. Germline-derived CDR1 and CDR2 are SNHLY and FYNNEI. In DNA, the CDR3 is TGTGCCAGCATAACACAGGGGACGTTCCCCTACGAGCAGTACGTC. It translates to CASITQGTFPYEQYV.

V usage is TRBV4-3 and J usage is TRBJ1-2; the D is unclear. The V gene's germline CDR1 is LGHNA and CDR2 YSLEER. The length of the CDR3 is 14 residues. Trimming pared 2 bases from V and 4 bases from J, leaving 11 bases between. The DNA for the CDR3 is TGCGCCAGCAGCCAAAAGGCGGGCCCCTATGGCTACACCTTC. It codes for CASSQKAGPYGYTF.